A selection of T cell receptor beta chains follows, all from one sample in a study of T cells in Graves' hyperthyroidism and ophthalmopathy. TCRdb re-analysed the multiplex PCR reads in MiXCR, keeping a single row per CDR3 protein. Among 200,000 to 300,000 distinct CDR3 sequences listed, 24% were seen once. Sequenced material: blood. Receptors were obtained from a woman between 35 and 50 years old with Graves' ophthalmopathy. Each CDR3 is given with its conserved first and last residue. A D gene is named only where the DNA matches it firmly. The listing skips clone size in some rows; elsewhere it reads once, few, many or a size class.

D: NA; V: TRBV7-8; size: many; J: TRBJ1-2; DNA: TGTGCCAGCAGCTCCCACCCCGACTATGGCTACACCTTC; CDR3: CASSSHPDYGYTF
D: TRBD1; V: TRBV27; size: many; J: TRBJ1-5; DNA: TGTGCCAGCAGTGGAGACAGGGTTAGCAATCAGCCCCAGCATTTT; CDR3: CASSGDRVSNQPQHF
D: TRBD1; V: TRBV7-8; size: NA; J: TRBJ2-5; DNA: TGTGCCAGCAACCGGGACAGGGCTGGCGGAGAGACCCAGTACTTC; CDR3: CASNRDRAGGETQYF
D: NA; V: TRBV18; size: many; J: TRBJ1-3; DNA: TGTGCCAGCTCACCACCGGGCCAGCTTGCCTCATCTGGAAACACCATATATTTT; CDR3: CASSPPGQLASSGNTIYF
D: NA; V: TRBV4-2; size: NA; J: TRBJ2-6; DNA: TGTGCCAGCAGCCAACAGGATTCGAGCTCTGGGGCCAACGTCCTGACTTTC; CDR3: CASSQQDSSSGANVLTF
D: TRBD1; V: TRBV5-1; size: many; J: TRBJ2-7; DNA: TGCGCCAGCAGCTTGGCCGGGACAGGGGCGGACTACGAGCAGTACTTC; CDR3: CASSLAGTGADYEQYF
D: NA; V: TRBV4-2; size: many; J: TRBJ1-1; DNA: TGTGCCAGCAGCCAAGGAGGCAGCTCGGGTGAGGCTTTCTTT; CDR3: CASSQGGSSGEAFF
D: NA; V: TRBV15; size: many; J: TRBJ2-7; DNA: TGTGCCACCAGCGGTTCTAGCACTGGTTACGAGCAGTACTTC; CDR3: CATSGSSTGYEQYF
D: NA; V: TRBV6-1; size: many; J: TRBJ1-5; DNA: TGTGCCAGCAGTGCGGGACGGCGTGTAGGGCCCCAGCATTTT; CDR3: CASSAGRRVGPQHF
D: TRBD1; V: TRBV6-2/TRBV6-3; size: NA; J: TRBJ2-5; DNA: TGTGCCAGCAGCACAGTAGGGACAGTGGGAGAGACCCAGTACTTC; CDR3: CASSTVGTVGETQYF
D: TRBD1; V: TRBV28; size: many; J: TRBJ2-7; DNA: TGTGCCAGCAGACTACGGGACAGCTCCTACTACGAGCAGTACTTC; CDR3: CASRLRDSSYYEQYF
D: NA; V: TRBV7-2; size: many; J: TRBJ2-7; DNA: TGTGCCAGCAGCTTAAGCCAAGCCTACGAGCAGTACTTC; CDR3: CASSLSQAYEQYF
D: NA; V: TRBV29-1; size: NA; J: TRBJ1-1; DNA: TGCAGCGTGGAGTGGGGCACTGAAGCTTTCTTT; CDR3: CSVEWGTEAFF